This TCR beta chain is drawn from a study of T cell changes during pregnancy in multiple sclerosis. The V gene lost 5 bases and the J gene lost 2 bases, with 25 bases spanning the gap. Germline CDR1 is MNHEY and CDR2 is SMNVEV (reference sequence). The CDR3 extends over 20 amino acids. TCRdb's copy holds only in-frame clones and misses some; the assay was immunoSEQ multiplex PCR. The sample yields about 69,000 clones, roughly nine tenths seen once. The clonotype was recovered from a female donor with multiple sclerosis, enrolled in a pregnancy study. The chain combines TRBV27 with TRBJ2-6, with D perhaps matching TRBD1 (6 bases). The input for sequencing was peripheral blood, taken before pregnancy. The CDR3 loop is CASSPSPPGQYSTGANVLTF. CDR3 coding DNA: TGTGCCAGCAGTCCATCCCCACCCGGACAGTACAGTACTGGGGCCAACGTCCTGACTTTC.